This entry lists 28 T cell receptor beta chains sequenced from one sample in a study of CD8+CD57+ T cells in acquired aplastic anemia. CD8+CD57+ cell expansion, shown by flow cytometry, had occurred in the patients selected for sequencing. It was genomic DNA that served as the template for profiling TCR beta VDJ and CDR3. TCRdb processed the reads anew with MiXCR; each CDR3 protein has one entry. Found here are under 500,000 distinct CDR3 sequences, about a third of them singletons; the top ten hold about 0.8%. Sequencing used sorted CD4+, CD8+, or CD8+CD57+ T cells (not recorded which) from PBMCs. The receptors stem from a human donor with aplastic anemia.

This clonotype was counted many times. The chain employs TRBV29-1 and TRBJ1-1; no clear D. Trimming took off 0 bases at V and 10 bases at J, with 6 bases between the two ends. Germline V gene lookup returns CDR1 SQVTM and CDR2 ANQGSEA. The CDR3 consists of 10 residues. Written as DNA, the CDR3 is TGCAGCGTTGAAGATCTTGCAGCTTTCTTT. Its translation: CSVEDLAAFF.

The chain combines TRBV24-1 with TRBJ1-1; D remains ambiguous. The CDR3 extends over 13 amino acids. V lost 6 bases, J lost 4 bases, and 11 bases lay in between. Germline V gives CDR1 KGHDR, CDR2 SFDVKD. CDR3 in amino acids: CATSSRGSTEAFF. Written as DNA, the CDR3 is TGTGCCACCAGTTCGCGGGGAAGCACTGAAGCTTTCTTT.

The chain links TRBV6-1 to TRBJ2-3; tentative D call: TRBD1 (6 bases). This CDR3 spans 13 amino acids. V lost 10 bases, J lost 0 bases, and 11 bases lay in between. CDR1 MNHNS and CDR2 SASEGT come from the germline V gene. The CDR3 coding sequence is TGTGCCACCGGGACAAGAAGCACAGATACGCAGTATTTT. This gives the protein CATGTRSTDTQYF.

Ten or more counts support this clonotype. V is TRBV15 and J is TRBJ1-2, with D maybe TRBD1 (5 bases). The CDR3 length is 14 residues. The V end lost 1 base, the J end lost 6 bases, and 12 bases lay between the germline ends. CDR1 and CDR2 (germline): LNHNV, YYDKDF (reference sequence). The CDR3 nucleotides are TGTGCCACCAGCAGAGGACAGCGGGAACATGGCTACACCTTC. This sequence encodes CATSRGQREHGYTF.

V is TRBV7-6 and J is TRBJ1-2; no definite D call. Trimming removed 5 bases at V and 5 bases at J, with 12 bases between. In germline, CDR1 is SGHVS, CDR2 FNYEAQ. There are 13 residues in the CDR3. The CDR3 loop reads CASSTPRGYGYTF. The DNA for the CDR3 is TGTGCCAGCAGCACACCACGGGGATATGGCTACACCTTC.

The chain couples TRBV24-1 to TRBJ2-1; D is ambiguous. CDR3 length equals 15 residues. Deletions cut 11 bases from V and 1 base from J, with 17 bases between. Germline CDR1 and CDR2: KGHDR and SFDVKD. In DNA form, the CDR3 reads TGTGCCAGCAGCGTAGAACAGCTTTCCTACAATGAGCAGTTCTTC. It translates to CASSVEQLSYNEQFF.

The rearrangement joins TRBV7-2 to TRBJ1-4; D may be TRBD1 (5 bases). The CDR3 loop spans 15 amino acids. V shed 3 bases and J shed 10 bases, with 18 bases lying between them. CDR1 is SGHTA, CDR2 FQGNSA, per germline. CDR3 sequence: CASSLRQMRGIKLFF. CDR3 in DNA: TGTGCCAGCAGCTTGAGACAGATGCGGGGGATAAAACTGTTTTTT.

This clonotype was recorded many times. The chain employs TRBV5-1 and TRBJ1-5; tentatively, D is TRBD1 (5 bases). CDR3 size: 13 residues. Trimming stripped 5 bases from V and 6 bases from J, with 12 bases between. Germline CDR1 and CDR2: SGHRS and YFSETQ. The CDR3 coding sequence is TGCGCCAGCAGTACCGATCAGGGTCAGCCCCAGCATTTT. Protein sequence: CASSTDQGQPQHF.

The chain links TRBV20-1 to TRBJ2-5, with a weak D call TRBD2 (5 bases). The CDR3 has 13 amino acids. Germline V gene lookup returns CDR1 DFQATT and CDR2 SNEGSKA (reference sequence). V lost 0 bases and J lost 4, with 9 bases in between. The CDR3 reads CSARDRTGETQYF. CDR3 coding DNA: TGCAGTGCTAGAGATAGGACTGGAGAGACCCAGTACTTC.

In its sample, this clonotype was seen a few times. The chain combines TRBV20-1 with TRBJ2-3, with D perhaps TRBD2 (5 bases). The CDR3 is made up of 14 amino acids. V was cut by 3 bases and J by 6 bases, with 16 bases left in between. CDR1 and CDR2 from the germline V gene are DFQATT and SNEGSKA (reference sequence). The CDR3 region has the DNA TGCAGTGCTAGGGCCCTCGCTAGCAGGGATACGCAGTATTTT. This sequence encodes CSARALASRDTQYF.

On this clonotype itself: This sequence may be a read error, since a much larger clone differs from it by one base. J is TRBJ2-5 and V is TRBV11-2; D is perhaps TRBD1 or TRBD2 (5 bases each). The CDR3 is made up of 15 amino acids. Germline V gene lookup returns CDR1 SGHAT and CDR2 FQNNGV. The CDR3 DNA follows: TGTGCCAGCAGCTTAGAGGCCGGGGCCGTAGAGACCCAGTGCTTC. It translates to CASSLEAGAVETQCF.

This clonotype was detected only a few times. This sequence joins TRBV20-1 and TRBJ1-1, with TRBD1 as a possible D gene (6 bases). The V end lost 4 bases, the J end lost 0 bases, and 12 bases lay between the germline ends. The CDR3 is made up of 14 amino acids. Germline-derived CDR1 and CDR2 are DFQATT and SNEGSKA (reference sequence). The CDR3 DNA is TGCAGTGCTAAGCTCACAGGGTTGAACACTGAAGCTTTCTTT. This sequence encodes CSAKLTGLNTEAFF.

This clonotype was detected only a few times. V usage is TRBV5-6 and J usage is TRBJ1-3; TRBD1 agrees at 9 bases. V shed 5 bases, J shed 2 bases, and the junction held 2 bases outside the gene matches. The length of the CDR3 is 14 residues. Germline values: CDR1 SGHDT, CDR2 YYEEEE. This CDR3 is CASRGQGTGNTIYF. CDR3 nucleotide sequence: TGTGCCAGCAGAGGACAGGGGACTGGAAACACCATATATTTT.

This clonotype was seen many times. V gene TRBV10-3 combines with J gene TRBJ2-5, with 7 bases that match TRBD1. After removal of 6 bases from V and 5 bases from J, the junction contained 12 bases not matched to a gene. This CDR3 spans 15 amino acids. In germline, CDR1 is ENHRY, CDR2 SYGVKD. The CDR3, as DNA: TGTGCCATCAGAAGGGGGCAGGGGACGTCGGAGACCCAGTACTTC. This sequence encodes CAIRRGQGTSETQYF.

The chain recombines TRBV10-3 with TRBJ1-2; D might be TRBD1 (5 bases). Between the trimmed V and J ends, which lost 7 bases and 4 bases, there was a span of 13 bases. The CDR3 runs 13 residues. Germline CDR1 is ENHRY and CDR2 is SYGVKD. Here the CDR3 DNA reads TGTGCCATCACCCCTGGGGGTCTCTATGGCTACACCTTC. Encoded protein: CAITPGGLYGYTF.

This clonotype was seen a few times. Possible read error: a much larger clone is one base away. The chain is built from TRBV25-1 and TRBJ1-1, with 9 bases identical to TRBD1. Germline V CDR1 and CDR2: MGHDK, SYGVNS. The trim removed 3 bases at V and 1 base at J, leaving 9 bases unmatched. The CDR3 length is 17 residues. The CDR3 bases are TGTGCCAGCAGTGAGAAAGAGGGACAGGGACCGAACACTGAAGCTTTCTTT. It translates to CASSEKEGQGPNTEAFF.

This clonotype showed up just a few times. The V call is TRBV19, the J call TRBJ1-4; D is unclear. The CDR3 runs 14 residues. The germline CDR1 and CDR2 sequences are LNHDA and SQIVND (reference sequence). Trimming removed 5 bases at V and 7 bases at J, with 14 bases between. CDR3 bases: TGTGCCAGTAGTTTTGGCAGTTCTGGTGAAAAACTGTTTTTT. Encoded protein: CASSFGSSGEKLFF. Full variable domain (remainder filled in from reference TRBV19 and TRBJ1-4): DGGITQSPKYLFRKEGQNVTLSCEQNLNHDAMYWYRQDPGQGLRLIYYSQIVNDFQKGDIAEGYSVSREKKESFPLTVTSAQKNPTAFYLCASSFGSSGEKLFFGSGTQLSVL.

This clonotype was found a few times. The rearrangement joins TRBV11-1 to TRBJ2-7, with 9 nucleotides matching TRBD2. Germline V lookup: CDR1 SGHAT, CDR2 FQDESV (reference sequence). V was clipped by 1 base and J by 5 bases; unmatched bases: 6. This CDR3 has 15 amino acids. CDR3 sequence reads: CASSLVGGGADEQYF. The CDR3 region has the DNA TGTGCCAGCAGCTTAGTTGGCGGGGGGGCCGACGAGCAGTACTTC.

Notes on this clonotype: A much larger clone differs from this one at a single base, so this may be a read error. The CDR3 here is CSVSGNTGELSF. CDR3 DNA: TGCAGCGTTTCAGGGAACACCGGGGAGCTGTCTTTT. The chain recombines TRBV29-1 with TRBJ2-2; either TRBD1 or TRBD2 may supply D (5 bases each). The CDR3 runs to 12 residues. Germline lookup yields CDR1 SQVTM and CDR2 ANQGSEA.

As regards this clonotype: The junction does not match germline at one end; this may be a read error. V and J are TRBV7-9 and TRBJ1-2; D is uncertain. The length of the CDR3 is 13 residues. Germline CDR1 is SEHNR and CDR2 is FQNEAQ (reference sequence). The CDR3 DNA reads as TGTGCCAGCAGCACTCAGTTACTCTATGGCAACACCTTC. This translates into CASSTQLLYGNTF.

In its sample, this clonotype was seen a few times. The chain uses TRBV5-1 and TRBJ2-3; D is possibly TRBD1 (6 bases). In germline, CDR1 is SGHRS, CDR2 YFSETQ. The CDR3 covers 15 residues. Trimming left V 2 bases short and J 6 bases short, with 16 bases between. This chain's CDR3 is CASSFRTDVVDTQYF. The DNA for the CDR3 is TGCGCCAGCAGCTTTCGGACAGACGTAGTTGATACGCAGTATTTT.

The chain combines TRBV9 with TRBJ1-4; perhaps TRBD1 as D (5 bases). CDR1 and CDR2 from the germline V gene are SGDLS and YYNGEE. The CDR3 is 15 amino acids. Between the trimmed V and J ends, which lost 0 bases and 3 bases, there was a span of 9 bases. CDR3 DNA: TGTGCCAGCAGCGTAGAAAGGGGACCTAATGAAAAACTGTTTTTT. Protein product: CASSVERGPNEKLFF.

The chain employs TRBV20-1 and TRBJ1-2; TRBD1 might be the D (6 bases). The CDR3 length is 16 residues. V lost 1 base and J lost 0, with 15 bases in between. Germline CDR1 is DFQATT and CDR2 is SNEGSKA (reference sequence). Here the CDR3 reads CSARGGRQEPNYGYTF. The CDR3 nucleotides read TGCAGTGCTAGAGGGGGCCGACAGGAACCTAACTATGGCTACACCTTC.

This clonotype has only a few counts. This rearrangement joins TRBV7-2 to TRBJ1-5; D possibly corresponds to TRBD1 (5 bases). Germline V lookup: CDR1 SGHTA, CDR2 FQGNSA. The V and J ends lost 5 bases and 3 bases respectively, with 14 bases between them. The CDR3 loop spans 15 amino acids. In DNA, the CDR3 is TGTGCCAGCAGCCCCGCGGGGGTCTACAATCAGCCCCAGCATTTT. It translates to CASSPAGVYNQPQHF.

The rearrangement links TRBV7-8 to TRBJ1-4; TRBD1 matches 8 bases. This CDR3 comprises 14 residues. Germline CDR1 is SGHVS and CDR2 is FQNEAQ. V shed 5 bases, J shed 8 bases, and the junction held 7 bases outside the gene matches. CDR3 DNA sequence: TGTGCCAGCAGCCGACAGGGGAGAAGAGAAAAACTGTTTTTT. Encoded protein: CASSRQGRREKLFF. Combining the CDR3 with reference TRBV7-8 and TRBJ1-4 gives the whole variable domain GAGVSQSPRYKVAKRGQDVALRCDPISGHVSLFWYQQALGQGPEFLTYFQNEAQLDKSGLPSDRFFAERPEGSVSTLKIQRTQQEDSAVYLCASSRQGRREKLFFGSGTQLSVL.

This clonotype appeared many times. The chain combines TRBV2 with TRBJ2-2; 7 bases line up with TRBD1. This CDR3 has 15 residues. Looked up from germline, CDR1 is SNHLY and CDR2 is FYNNEI. Trimming at V came to 8 bases and at J to 2 bases, leaving 8 bases not matched to a gene. The CDR3 here is CASLPRTGNTGELFF. Here the CDR3 DNA reads TGTGCCAGCCTTCCCCGGACAGGCAACACCGGGGAGCTGTTTTTT.

This clonotype occurred many times. The V call is TRBV25-1, the J call TRBJ1-4, with 8 bases lining up with TRBD1. The trim removed 4 bases at V and 5 bases at J, leaving 12 bases unmatched. The CDR3 contains 17 residues. Looked up from germline, CDR1 is MGHDK and CDR2 is SYGVNS. The CDR3 DNA sequence: TGTGCCAGCAGTGGTTTTTTGAGAGACAGGGGAAATGAAAAACTGTTTTTT. This translates into CASSGFLRDRGNEKLFF.

This clonotype was seen at least ten times. The V gene is TRBV4-3, the J gene TRBJ2-7; the match to TRBD1 covers 7 bases. The CDR3 has 16 amino acids. The germline V gene has CDR1 LGHNA and CDR2 YSLEER. Trimming at V came to 4 bases and at J to 3 bases, leaving 12 bases not matched to a gene. In DNA, the CDR3 is TGCGCCAGCAGCCGCCAAACCGGGACAGAGCACTACGAGCAGTACTTC. Protein: CASSRQTGTEHYEQYF.